This paragraph reports one T cell receptor beta chain. Following a re-call of the 5' RACE reads, TCRdb has one entry per CDR3 protein and lacks DNA. Its clone listing holds roughly 150,000 distinct CDR3 sequences. This CDR3 is 15 amino acids long. Germline V gene data show CDR1 as DFQATT and CDR2 as SNEGSKA (reference sequence). This sample was included in a study of monozygotic twins with inflammatory bowel disease. Sequencing used blood. This rearrangement joins TRBV20-1 to TRBJ2-3. This sequence was found in a human donor with ulcerative colitis or Crohn's disease, or a healthy co-twin of an affected twin (not recorded which). The CDR3 loop reads CSASITRINTDTQYF.